This TCR beta chain was captured by sequencing in a study of CD8+CD57+ T cells in acquired aplastic anemia. Study-wide context: Each DNA sample taken from sorted CD4+ and CD8+ cells came to about 3.4 ug on average.

The template used for profiling TCR beta VDJ and CDR3 was genomic DNA. TCRdb processed the reads anew with MiXCR; each CDR3 protein has one entry. The repertoire holds about 40,000 distinct CDR3 sequences, with 63% as singletons. Before being chosen for sequencing, patients had shown CD8+CD57+ cell expansion by flow cytometry. There was no therapy given to any patient before the blood sampling took place. As to this clonotype: Its matching antigen is unknown.

CDR3 size: 13 residues. V lost 6 bases and J lost 2, with 10 bases in between. Per the germline V gene, CDR1 is ENHRY and CDR2 is SYGVKD. Study-wide results and caveats: Controls did not differ significantly from patients in CD8+ Simpson's diversity. Sharing between patients and controls was observed for twenty-nine CD8+ CDR3 sequences.

V usage is TRBV10-3 and J usage is TRBJ1-1; TRBD1 is a possible D gene (6 bases). Sequencing was carried out using sorted CD4+, CD8+, or CD8+CD57+ T cells (not recorded which) from PBMCs. The clonotype was recovered from a human donor with aplastic anemia. In nucleotides, the CDR3 is TGTGCCATCAGACCGGGACAAAACACTGAAGCTTTCTTT. Encoded protein: CAIRPGQNTEAFF.